This T cell receptor (beta chain) derives from a study of T cells in Graves' hyperthyroidism and ophthalmopathy. Amplification of TCR beta CDR3 regions used RNA as the template. Using the HTBI primer set, a first-round RT-PCR was run on the TCR CDR3. TCRdb analysed the multiplex PCR reads with MiXCR anew, one entry per CDR3 protein. The data hold roughly 800,000 distinct CDR3 sequences, with more than 30% observed a single time. The CDR3 covers 13 residues. Per the germline V gene, CDR1 is DFQATT and CDR2 is SNEGSKA (reference sequence). Trimming left V 5 bases short and J 5 bases short, with 15 bases between. Patients with uncontrolled infections, other autoimmune diseases, pregnancy or lactation were excluded.

The chain recombines TRBV20-1 with TRBJ2-5, with D possibly being TRBD2 (5 bases). The sequence came from a man between 18 and 35 years old with Graves' hyperthyroidism. The sequenced sample consisted of blood. CDR3 region: CSALATASETQYF. DNA for the CDR3: TGCAGTGCTCTAGCCACGGCGAGCGAGACCCAGTACTTC.